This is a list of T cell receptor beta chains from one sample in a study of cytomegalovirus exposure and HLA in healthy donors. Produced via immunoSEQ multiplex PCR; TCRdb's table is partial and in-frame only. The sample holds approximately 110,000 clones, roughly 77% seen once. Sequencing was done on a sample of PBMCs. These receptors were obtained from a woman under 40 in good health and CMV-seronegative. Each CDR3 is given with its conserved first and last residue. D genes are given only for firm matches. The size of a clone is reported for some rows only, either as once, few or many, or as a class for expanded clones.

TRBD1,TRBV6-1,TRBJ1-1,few,TGTGCCAGCAGTAGTCCGGGACAGGGGGCGATTGAAGCTTTCTTT,CASSSPGQGAIEAFF
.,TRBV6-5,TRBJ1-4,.,TGTGCCAGCAGAGAGTGGGCTGAAAAACTGTTTTTT,CASREWAEKLFF
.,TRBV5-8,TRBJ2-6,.,TGTGCCAGCAGCCGCCATGCGGGGTCTGGGGCCAACGTCCTGACTTTC,CASSRHAGSGANVLTF
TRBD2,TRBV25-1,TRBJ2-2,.,TGTGCCAGCAGCCCCGGGAGGGCCGGGGAGCTGTTTTTT,CASSPGRAGELFF
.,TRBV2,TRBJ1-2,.,TGTGCCAGCAGTGATTTGGGCAACTATGGCTACACCTTC,CASSDLGNYGYTF
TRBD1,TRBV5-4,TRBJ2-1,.,TGTGCCAGCAGCTTTCTGCTAGGACAGGGCAGAAATGAGCAGTTCTTC,CASSFLLGQGRNEQFF
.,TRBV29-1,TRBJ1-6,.,TGCAGCGTCCGTGCCGGGACATCGAATTATTCACCCCTCCACTTT,CSVRAGTSNYSPLHF
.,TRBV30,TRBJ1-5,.,TGTGCCTGGAGTGGGGCGGGGAATCAGCCCCAGCATTTT,CAWSGAGNQPQHF
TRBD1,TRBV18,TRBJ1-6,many,TGTGCCAGCTCACCCGACAGGGGCAGCTCACCCCTCCACTTT,CASSPDRGSSPLHF
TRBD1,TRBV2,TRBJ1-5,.,TGTGCCAGCAGTGGGACAGGGGAGAATCAGCCCCAGCATTTT,CASSGTGENQPQHF
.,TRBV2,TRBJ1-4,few,TGTGCCAGCAGTGAATTGGGGGGTAATGAAAAACTGTTTTTT,CASSELGGNEKLFF
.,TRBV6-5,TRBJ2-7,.,TGTGCCAGCAGTTACACAACAGGGTCCCACGAGCAGTACTTC,CASSYTTGSHEQYF
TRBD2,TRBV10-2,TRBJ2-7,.,TGCGCCAGCAGTGCTTCTAGCGGGATCGGGTACGAGCAGTACTTC,CASSASSGIGYEQYF
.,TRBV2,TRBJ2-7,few,TGTGCCAGCAGTGAAAGCAGACAGTACTACGAGCAGTACTTC,CASSESRQYYEQYF
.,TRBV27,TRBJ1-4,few,TGTGCCAGCAGTCCCGGGGGGGGGCCGAGTGAAAAACTGTTTTTT,CASSPGGGPSEKLFF
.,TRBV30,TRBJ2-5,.,TGTGCCTGGAGTTACGCGGAGACCCAGTACTTC,CAWSYAETQYF
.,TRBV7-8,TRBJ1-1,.,TGTGCCAGCAGCCCCTTGGGCAGGGGTTCCCTAATGAACACTGAAGCTTTCTTT,CASSPLGRGSLMNTEAFF
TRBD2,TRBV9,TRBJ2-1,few,TGTGCCAGCAGCGTGCAAGGACTAGCGGGAGAGTACAATGAGCAGTTCTTC,CASSVQGLAGEYNEQFF
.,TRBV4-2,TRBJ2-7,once,TGTGCCAGCAGCCAAGACGGGCTAGCTGATACCTACGAGCAGTACTTC,CASSQDGLADTYEQYF
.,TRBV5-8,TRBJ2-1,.,TGTGCCAGCAGCTTCGGCTACAATGAGCAGTTCTTC,CASSFGYNEQFF
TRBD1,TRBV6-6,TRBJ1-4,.,TGTGCCAGCAGTGGACAGGGAGATGAAAAACTGTTTTTT,CASSGQGDEKLFF
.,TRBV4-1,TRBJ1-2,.,TGCGCCAGCAGCCAAGATTCGGGATGGAACTATGGCTACACCTTC,CASSQDSGWNYGYTF
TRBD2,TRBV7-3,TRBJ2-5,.,TGTGCCAGCAGCTTAAACCCCGGGGGAGGGGAGACCCAGTACTTC,CASSLNPGGGETQYF
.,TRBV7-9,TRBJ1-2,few,TGTGCCAGCAGCTCACGGGAAACAGGGCATATCTATGGCTACACCTTC,CASSSRETGHIYGYTF
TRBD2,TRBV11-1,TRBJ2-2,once,TGTGCCAGCAGCCAGGGACTAGGTCCCCGGACCGGGGAGCTGTTTTTT,CASSQGLGPRTGELFF
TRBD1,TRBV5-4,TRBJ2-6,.,TGTGCCAGCAGCCAGGGACAGAGCTCTGGGGCCAACGTCCTGACTTTC,CASSQGQSSGANVLTF
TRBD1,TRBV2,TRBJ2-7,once,TGTGCCAGCAGGCCGACAGGGATCTACGAGCAGTACTTC,CASRPTGIYEQYF
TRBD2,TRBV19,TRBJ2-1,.,TGTGCCAGTAGTGCCCTAGCGGGAGGAGTCAATGAGCAGTTCTTC,CASSALAGGVNEQFF
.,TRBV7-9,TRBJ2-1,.,TGTGCCAGCAGCTTCCCGGGCCCCAGGGATGAGCAGTTCTTC,CASSFPGPRDEQFF
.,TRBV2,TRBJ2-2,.,TGTGCCAGCACAGGCATTTCGAACACCGGGGAGCTGTTTTTT,CASTGISNTGELFF
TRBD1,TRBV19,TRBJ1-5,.,TGTGCCAGTAGTATTTCAGGGGGAAGCAATCAGCCCCAGCATTTT,CASSISGGSNQPQHF
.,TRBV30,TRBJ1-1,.,TGTGCCTGGTCAGGGGTTTCGAACACTGAAGCTTTCTTT,CAWSGVSNTEAFF
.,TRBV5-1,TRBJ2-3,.,TGCGCCAGCAGCTTGGCTCGTGGCTTGAACACAGATACGCAGTATTTT,CASSLARGLNTDTQYF
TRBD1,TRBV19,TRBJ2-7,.,TGTGCCAGTAGCCCGGACAGGGGCTCTTCTTATGGGGAGCAGTACTTC,CASSPDRGSSYGEQYF
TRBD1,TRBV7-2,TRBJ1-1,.,TGTGCCAGCAGCTGGACAGGGAACACTGAAGCTTTCTTT,CASSWTGNTEAFF
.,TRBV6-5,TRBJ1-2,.,TGTGCCAGCAGTTATTCCGGAGCAGGGTATGGCTACACCTTC,CASSYSGAGYGYTF
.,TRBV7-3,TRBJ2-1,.,TGTGCCAGCAGCCTCGACAATGAGCAGTTCTTC,CASSLDNEQFF
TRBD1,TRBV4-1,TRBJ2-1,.,TGCGCCAGCAGCCAAGATGGGGGACAGGGCCGAGAGCAGTTCTTC,CASSQDGGQGREQFF
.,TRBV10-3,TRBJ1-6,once,TGTGCCATCAGTGAGTCCTCAGGGAATTCACCCCTCCACTTT,CAISESSGNSPLHF
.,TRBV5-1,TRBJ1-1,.,TGCGCCAGCAGCTTGGCCGAGGGAAGTTTCGTGACTGAAGCTTTCTTT,CASSLAEGSFVTEAFF
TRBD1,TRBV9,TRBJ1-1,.,TGTGCCAGCAATACAGGGGGCCGGAACACTGAAGCTTTCTTT,CASNTGGRNTEAFF
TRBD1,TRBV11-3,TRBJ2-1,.,TGTGCCAGCAGCGCCGACAGGGGCCATGAGCAGTTCTTC,CASSADRGHEQFF
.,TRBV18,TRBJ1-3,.,TGTGCCAGCTCACTACAACCGGGATCCTCTGGAAACACCATATATTTT,CASSLQPGSSGNTIYF
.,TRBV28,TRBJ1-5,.,TGTGCCAGCAGTTTCGGGTTCGGCAATCAGCCCCAGCATTTT,CASSFGFGNQPQHF
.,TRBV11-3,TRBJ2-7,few,TGTGCCAGCAGCCCCGGAGGGAGCTCCTACGAGCAGTACTTC,CASSPGGSSYEQYF